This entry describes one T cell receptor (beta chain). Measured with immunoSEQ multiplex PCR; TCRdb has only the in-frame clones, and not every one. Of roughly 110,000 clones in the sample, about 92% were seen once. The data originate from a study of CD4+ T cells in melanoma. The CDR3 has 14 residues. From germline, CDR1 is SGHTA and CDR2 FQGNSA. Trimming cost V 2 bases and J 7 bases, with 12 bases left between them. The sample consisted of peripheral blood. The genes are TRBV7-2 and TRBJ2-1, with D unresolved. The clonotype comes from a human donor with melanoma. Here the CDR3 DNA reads TGTGCCAGCAGCTTAAATCGACTGACAAATGAGCAGTTCTTC. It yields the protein CASSLNRLTNEQFF. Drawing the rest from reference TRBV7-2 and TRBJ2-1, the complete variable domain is GAGVSQSPSNKVTEKGKDVELRCDPISGHTALYWYRQSLGQGLEFLIYFQGNSAPDKSGLPSDRFSAERTGGSVSTLTIQRTQQEDSAVYLCASSLNRLTNEQFFGPGTRLTVL.